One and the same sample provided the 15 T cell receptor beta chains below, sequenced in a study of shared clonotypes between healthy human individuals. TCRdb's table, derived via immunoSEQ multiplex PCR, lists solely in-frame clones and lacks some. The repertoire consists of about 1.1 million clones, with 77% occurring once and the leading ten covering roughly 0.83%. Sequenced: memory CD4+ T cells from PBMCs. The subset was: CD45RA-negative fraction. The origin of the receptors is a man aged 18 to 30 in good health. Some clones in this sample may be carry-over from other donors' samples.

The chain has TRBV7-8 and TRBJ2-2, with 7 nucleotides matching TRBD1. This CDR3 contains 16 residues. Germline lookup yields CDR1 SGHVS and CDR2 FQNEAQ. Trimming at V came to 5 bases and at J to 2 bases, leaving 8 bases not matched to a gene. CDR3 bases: TGTGCCAGCAGCCAACGGGACAGATACAACACCGGGGAGCTGTTTTTT. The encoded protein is CASSQRDRYNTGELFF.

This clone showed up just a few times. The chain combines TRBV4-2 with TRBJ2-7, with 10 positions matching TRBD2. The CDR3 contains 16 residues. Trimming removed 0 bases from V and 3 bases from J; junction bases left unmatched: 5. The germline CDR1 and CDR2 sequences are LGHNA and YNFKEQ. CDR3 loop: CASSQDYSGRSYEQYF. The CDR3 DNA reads TGTGCCAGCAGCCAAGATTATAGCGGGAGGAGCTACGAGCAGTACTTC.

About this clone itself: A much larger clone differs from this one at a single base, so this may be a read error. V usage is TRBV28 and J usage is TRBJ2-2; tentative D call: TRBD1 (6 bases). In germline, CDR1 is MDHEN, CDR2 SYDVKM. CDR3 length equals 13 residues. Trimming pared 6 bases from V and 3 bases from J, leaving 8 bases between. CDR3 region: CASSPGDTGELFF. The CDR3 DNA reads TGTGCCAGCAGCCCAGGGGACACCGGGGAGCTGTTTTTT. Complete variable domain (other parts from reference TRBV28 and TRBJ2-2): DVKVTQSSRYLVKRTGEKVFLECVQDMDHENMFWYRQDPGLGLRLIYFSYDVKMKEKGDIPEGYSVSREKKERFSLILESASTNQTSMYLCASSPGDTGELFFGEGSRLTVL.

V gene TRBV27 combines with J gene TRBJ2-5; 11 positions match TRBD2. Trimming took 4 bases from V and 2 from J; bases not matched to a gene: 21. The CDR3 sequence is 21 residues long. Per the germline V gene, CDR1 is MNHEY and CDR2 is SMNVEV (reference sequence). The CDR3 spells CASSSTKKGLADRLGQETQYF. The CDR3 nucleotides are TGTGCCAGCAGTTCCACTAAGAAGGGACTAGCGGACCGCCTAGGGCAAGAGACCCAGTACTTC.

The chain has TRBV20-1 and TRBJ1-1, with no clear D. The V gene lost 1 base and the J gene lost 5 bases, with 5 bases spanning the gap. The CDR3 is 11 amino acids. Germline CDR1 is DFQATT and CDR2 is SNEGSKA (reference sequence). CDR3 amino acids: CSARAQTEAFF. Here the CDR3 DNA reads TGCAGTGCTAGAGCACAGACTGAAGCTTTCTTT.

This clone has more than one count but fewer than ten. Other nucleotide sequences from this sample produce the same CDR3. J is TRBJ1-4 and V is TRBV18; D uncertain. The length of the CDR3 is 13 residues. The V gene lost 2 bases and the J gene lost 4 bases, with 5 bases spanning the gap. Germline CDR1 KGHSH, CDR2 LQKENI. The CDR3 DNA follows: TGTGCCAGCTCACCATCCAGTAATGAAAAACTGTTTTTT. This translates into CASSPSSNEKLFF.

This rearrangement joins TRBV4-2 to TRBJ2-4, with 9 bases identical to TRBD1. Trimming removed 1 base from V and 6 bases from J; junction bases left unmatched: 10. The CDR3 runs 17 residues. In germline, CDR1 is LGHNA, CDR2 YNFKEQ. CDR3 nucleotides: TGTGCCAGCAGCCAAGGAAGGGGGACAGGGTGGGGAAACATTCAGTACTTC. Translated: CASSQGRGTGWGNIQYF.

The CDR3 loop reads CASSLGLAEKETQYF. The CDR3 DNA sequence: TGTGCCAGCAGCTTGGGACTAGCTGAAAAAGAGACCCAGTACTTC. This chain uses TRBV7-9 with TRBJ2-5, with 9 positions matching TRBD2. The V segment lost 3 bases and the J segment 3 bases; nucleotides outside the gene matches: 5. The CDR3 has 15 residues. The V gene's germline CDR1 is SEHNR and CDR2 FQNEAQ (reference sequence).

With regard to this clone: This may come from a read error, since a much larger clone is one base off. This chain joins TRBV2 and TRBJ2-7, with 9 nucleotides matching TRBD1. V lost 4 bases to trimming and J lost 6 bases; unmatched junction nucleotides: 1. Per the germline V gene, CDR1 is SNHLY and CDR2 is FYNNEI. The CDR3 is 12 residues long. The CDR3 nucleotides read TGTGCCAGCAGTGGGACAGGGGTCGAGCAGTACTTC. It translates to CASSGTGVEQYF.

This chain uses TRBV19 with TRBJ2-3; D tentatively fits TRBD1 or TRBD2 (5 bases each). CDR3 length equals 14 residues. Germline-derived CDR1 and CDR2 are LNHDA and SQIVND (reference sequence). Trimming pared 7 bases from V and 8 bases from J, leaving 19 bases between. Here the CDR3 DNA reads TGTGCCAGTAAAAACACACTCGGGGCTAGTACGCAGTATTTT. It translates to CASKNTLGASTQYF.

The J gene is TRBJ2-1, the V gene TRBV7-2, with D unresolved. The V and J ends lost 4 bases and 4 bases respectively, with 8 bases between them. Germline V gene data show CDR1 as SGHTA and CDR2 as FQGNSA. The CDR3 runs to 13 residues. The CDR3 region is CASSWDTYNEQFF. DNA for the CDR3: TGTGCCAGCAGCTGGGATACGTACAATGAGCAGTTCTTC.

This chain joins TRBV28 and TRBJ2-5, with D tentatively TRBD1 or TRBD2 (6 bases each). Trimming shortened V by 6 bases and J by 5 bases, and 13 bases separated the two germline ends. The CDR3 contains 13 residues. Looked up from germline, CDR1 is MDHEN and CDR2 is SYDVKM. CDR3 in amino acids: CASRSRGGETQYF. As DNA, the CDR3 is TGTGCCAGCAGATCTCGAGGGGGGGAGACCCAGTACTTC.

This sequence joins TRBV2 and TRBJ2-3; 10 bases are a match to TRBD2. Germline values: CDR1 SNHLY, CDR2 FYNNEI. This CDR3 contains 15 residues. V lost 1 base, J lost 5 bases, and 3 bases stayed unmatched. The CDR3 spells CASSEDSGRIDTQYF. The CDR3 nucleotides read TGTGCCAGCAGTGAAGATAGCGGGAGGATAGATACGCAGTATTTT.

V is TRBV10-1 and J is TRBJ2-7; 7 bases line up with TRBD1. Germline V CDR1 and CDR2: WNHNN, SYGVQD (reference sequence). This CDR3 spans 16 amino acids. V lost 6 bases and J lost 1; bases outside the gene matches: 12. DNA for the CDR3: TGCGCCAGCAGCCCCGACCTCGACAGGGCGTCCTACGAGCAGTACTTC. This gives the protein CASSPDLDRASYEQYF.

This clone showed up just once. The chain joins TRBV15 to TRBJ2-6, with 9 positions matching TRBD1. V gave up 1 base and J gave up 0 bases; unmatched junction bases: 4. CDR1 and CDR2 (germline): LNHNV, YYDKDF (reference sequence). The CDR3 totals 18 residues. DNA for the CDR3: TGTGCCACCAGCAGAGGGGGGACAGGGTTCTCTGGGGCCAACGTCCTGACTTTC. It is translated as CATSRGGTGFSGANVLTF.